The sequence of this T cell receptor beta chain was determined in a study of T cells in localized non-small cell lung cancer. The CDR3 runs 16 residues. Germline V gives CDR1 MNHEY, CDR2 SVGAGI. V lost 4 bases and J lost 1; bases outside the gene matches: 5. About this clone itself: Its antigen is not known.

General study findings and limits: There was an association of higher blood T cell density with longer overall survival. Analysis by sequencing included only one tumor region, so heterogeneity remains possible. Uninvolved nearby lung showed the greatest T cell clonality, exceeding that found in tumor. For the top 100 tumor clones, a median approximately 61 also appeared in adjacent lung.

Generated by immunoSEQ multiplex PCR, the TCRdb table keeps only in-frame clones and is missing some. The repertoire holds about 45,000 clones, with roughly 90% as singletons. This clonotype was obtained from a woman between 35 and 75 years old with stage II lung adenocarcinoma. The source material was PBMCs, sampled before any cancer treatment. V usage is TRBV6-5 and J usage is TRBJ1-3, with 9 bases fitting TRBD1. CDR3 amino acids: CASSWSGTGSGNTIYF. The CDR3, as DNA: TGTGCCAGCAGTTGGTCCGGGACAGGGTCTGGAAACACCATATATTTT.